One sample yielded the 13 T cell receptor beta chains listed below, sequenced in a study of blood T cell repertoires in COVID-19. Sequenced by immunoSEQ multiplex PCR; TCRdb stores in-frame clones only, minus some. Of some 150,000 clones in the sample, roughly three quarters were seen once. The sequenced sample was peripheral blood. These TCRs come from a woman in her 70s with COVID-19, enrolled during active disease.

This clone appeared a few times. The rearrangement joins TRBV28 to TRBJ1-4; D uncertain. From germline, CDR1 is MDHEN and CDR2 SYDVKM. The CDR3 is 14 residues long. V gave up 3 bases and J gave up 4 bases, with 9 bases separating them. The CDR3, as DNA: TGTGCCAGCAGTTTGGGAGCGCTTAATGAAAAACTGTTTTTT. Residues: CASSLGALNEKLFF.

The chain employs TRBV28 and TRBJ1-6; D gene uncertain. Between the trimmed V and J ends, which lost 5 bases and 6 bases, there was a span of 5 bases. This CDR3 contains 12 residues. Germline V gene sequence: CDR1 MDHEN, CDR2 SYDVKM. The CDR3 spells CASSPFNSPLHF. The CDR3 nucleotides read TGTGCCAGCAGTCCCTTTAATTCACCCCTCCACTTT.

V is TRBV19 and J is TRBJ2-7; 7 bases fit TRBD1. Germline CDR1 reads LNHDA; CDR2 reads SQIVND (reference sequence). J gave up 5 bases and V 4 bases, and 8 bases lay outside the gene matches. The CDR3 has 14 residues. CDR3 protein: CASSRTGVFDEQYF. CDR3 coding DNA: TGTGCCAGTAGTAGAACAGGGGTTTTCGACGAGCAGTACTTC. The full variable domain, its missing parts supplied by reference TRBV19 and TRBJ2-7, is DGGITQSPKYLFRKEGQNVTLSCEQNLNHDAMYWYRQDPGQGLRLIYYSQIVNDFQKGDIAEGYSVSREKKESFPLTVTSAQKNPTAFYLCASSRTGVFDEQYFGPGTRLTVT.

This chain links TRBV3-1 (or the pseudogene TRBV3-2) with TRBJ1-6; D is possibly TRBD1 (5 bases). Deletions cut 0 bases from V and 2 bases from J, with 14 bases between. The CDR3 length is 18 residues. Germline-derived CDR1 and CDR2 are LGHDT and YNNKEL (reference sequence). The CDR3 nucleotides are TGTGCCAGCAGCCAAGATCCCAGGGAGGCCCCCTATAATTCACCCCTCCACTTT. It translates to CASSQDPREAPYNSPLHF.

This clone was detected many times. The same CDR3 can be traced to other DNA sequences in this sample. The CDR3 region is CASSIGGYEQYF. In DNA form, the CDR3 reads TGTGCCAGTAGTATAGGAGGCTACGAGCAGTACTTC. The chain uses TRBV19 and TRBJ2-7; the D is unclear. V was cut by 1 base and J by 3 bases, with 4 bases left in between. Germline V gene sequence: CDR1 LNHDA, CDR2 SQIVND (reference sequence). CDR3 length: 12 residues.

The chain joins TRBV10-3 to TRBJ2-7; 8 bases fit TRBD1. This CDR3 spans 13 amino acids. The V and J ends lost 6 bases and 6 bases, in that order; junction bases with no gene match: 7. Per the germline V gene, CDR1 is ENHRY and CDR2 is SYGVKD. This CDR3 reads CAIRDRAFGEQYF. DNA of the CDR3: TGTGCCATCAGGGACAGGGCTTTCGGCGAGCAGTACTTC.

This clone was detected only once. The chain has TRBV7-6 and TRBJ1-6; perhaps TRBD1 as D (5 bases). Between the trimmed V and J ends, which lost 5 bases and 9 bases, there was a span of 17 bases. The CDR3 consists of 15 residues. CDR1 is SGHVS, CDR2 FNYEAQ, per germline. Written as DNA, the CDR3 is TGTGCCAGCAGCCAAACCGGGGGATCGACTTCACCCCTCCACTTT. This encodes CASSQTGGSTSPLHF.

The chain combines TRBV11-1 with TRBJ2-3, with 7 bases matching TRBD1. The CDR3 is made up of 16 amino acids. Germline CDR1 and CDR2: SGHAT and FQDESV (reference sequence). With V trimmed by 1 base and J by 3 bases, 7 bases remained unmatched. CDR3 protein: CASSLDWGRGTDTQYF. CDR3 in DNA: TGTGCCAGCAGCTTAGACTGGGGCAGGGGGACAGATACGCAGTATTTT.

The chain links TRBV5-1 to TRBJ2-5; 7 nucleotides align to TRBD2. With 4 bases clipped from V and 1 base from J, the junction kept 7 bases outside the gene matches. Germline values: CDR1 SGHRS, CDR2 YFSETQ. The CDR3 totals 15 residues. The DNA of the CDR3 is TGCGCCAGCAGCCTCGTCCCGGGGGGCCAAGAGACCCAGTACTTC. It codes for CASSLVPGGQETQYF.

This chain connects TRBV28 to TRBJ1-2; the match to TRBD1 covers 8 bases. The CDR3 runs to 13 residues. In germline, CDR1 is MDHEN, CDR2 SYDVKM. The ends lost 5 bases at V and 3 bases at J; junction bases unmatched: 2. CDR3 DNA sequence: TGTGCCAGCAGTCCAGGGGGCGACTATGGCTACACCTTC. This translates into CASSPGGDYGYTF.

The rearrangement uses TRBV5-1 and TRBJ2-5; 14 nucleotides match TRBD2. The CDR3 spans 16 residues. The V and J ends lost 3 bases and 2 bases, in that order; junction bases with no gene match: 3. The germline V gene encodes CDR1 SGHRS and CDR2 YFSETQ. Here the CDR3 DNA reads TGCGCCAGCAGCTCAGGACTAGCGGGGGGACAAGAGACCCAGTACTTC. It codes for CASSSGLAGGQETQYF.

The rearrangement uses TRBV4-2 and TRBJ1-2; D not resolved. Germline CDR1 LGHNA, CDR2 YNFKEQ. Trimming left V 0 bases short and J 8 bases short, with 10 bases between. This CDR3 has 13 residues. In nucleotides, the CDR3 is TGTGCCAGCAGCCAAGATGCAGGCAGAGGCTACACCTTC. It specifies CASSQDAGRGYTF.

The chain employs TRBV3-1 (or the pseudogene TRBV3-2) and TRBJ2-5, with D possibly matching TRBD1 (6 bases). The CDR3 has 16 amino acids. In germline, CDR1 is LGHDT, CDR2 YNNKEL (reference sequence). The ends were cut back, 1 base at V and 2 bases at J, with 14 bases in the middle. The CDR3 DNA reads as TGTGCCAGCAGCCAAGGTAGGGGGATACAACAAGAGACCCAGTACTTC. Translating it yields CASSQGRGIQQETQYF.